This passage covers 28 T cell receptor beta chains from one sample sequenced in a study of technical replicates of blood from several donors (dated by TCRdb to between 2016 and 2019). Library creation used the immunoSEQ multiplex PCR assay. TCRdb took this table from immuneACCESS and kept in-frame rearrangements with V and J called. Such tables lack part of the clones; where checked against another copy, unresolved V genes explain under half of the gap, and the rest is unexplained. Counted in this sample were 80,000 to 95,000 clones; approximately 94% of them appeared once. The biggest ten clones account for roughly 0.22% of the sample. Sequenced sample: T cells isolated from PBMCs. Receptor source: a human donor in good health.

V usage is TRBV7-2 and J usage is TRBJ1-6, with D perhaps TRBD1 (5 bases). CDR1 is SGHTA, CDR2 FQGNSA, per germline. V dropped 3 bases and J dropped 9 bases, with 12 bases sitting between them. CDR3 length: 14 residues. CDR3 in amino acids: CASSLGGRSSPLHF. The CDR3 coding sequence is TGTGCCAGCAGCTTGGGGGGGAGGAGTTCACCCCTCCACTTT. The full variable domain, rest sourced from reference TRBV7-2 and TRBJ1-6, is GAGVSQSPSNKVTEKGKDVELRCDPISGHTALYWYRQSLGQGLEFLIYFQGNSAPDKSGLPSDRFSAERTGGSVSTLTIQRTQQEDSAVYLCASSLGGRSSPLHFGNGTRLTVT.

The CDR3 DNA sequence: TGTGCCAGCACCCCTACAGTATACACTGAAGCTTTCTTT. This gives the protein CASTPTVYTEAFF. The J gene is TRBJ1-1, the V gene TRBV6-5; D is uncertain. This CDR3 has 13 residues. Germline CDR1 is MNHEY and CDR2 is SVGAGI. Trimming removed 7 bases at V and 3 bases at J, with 12 bases between.

The chain combines TRBV11-3 with TRBJ2-3; 7 bases are shared with TRBD1. Germline values: CDR1 SGHNT, CDR2 YENEEA. The CDR3 covers 15 residues. V shed 1 base, J shed 0 bases, and the junction held 1 base outside the gene matches. CDR3 sequence (DNA): TGTGCCAGCAGCTTAGCGGGACAGAGCACAGATACGCAGTATTTT. Protein sequence: CASSLAGQSTDTQYF.

CDR3 region: CAIRTNRVGNTEAFF. The CDR3 coding sequence is TGTGCCATCAGGACGAACAGGGTGGGGAACACTGAAGCTTTCTTT. This chain joins TRBV10-3 and TRBJ1-1, with TRBD1 as a possible D gene (6 bases). Trimming removed 6 bases at V and 1 base at J, with 15 bases between. Germline V lookup: CDR1 ENHRY, CDR2 SYGVKD. This CDR3 has 15 amino acids.

Points on this clone: An end of the junction does not agree with germline; a read error may underlie this. The chain combines TRBV6-1 with TRBJ2-2, with 13 bases matching TRBD2. The CDR3 length is 13 residues. The germline gives CDR1 MNHNS, CDR2 SASEGT. CDR3 sequence: CSAGLAGAGELFF. The CDR3 coding sequence is TGCTCGGCAGGACTAGCGGGAGCCGGGGAGCTGTTTTTT.

This clone was seen only a few times. The CDR3 sequence: CASSLGRATTGELFF. In DNA form, the CDR3 reads TGTGCCAGCAGCTTAGGGAGGGCTACAACCGGGGAGCTGTTTTTT. The chain carries TRBV7-8 and TRBJ2-2; possible D gene TRBD2, 6 bases. The germline V gene has CDR1 SGHVS and CDR2 FQNEAQ. Trimming removed 1 base from V and 5 bases from J, with 11 bases in between. The CDR3 has 15 residues.

The chain employs TRBV18 and TRBJ2-3; tentative D call: TRBD1 (5 bases). Germline lookup yields CDR1 KGHSH and CDR2 LQKENI. V was clipped by 4 bases and J by 1 base, with 12 bases between them. There are 15 residues in the CDR3. The CDR3, as DNA: TGTGCCAGCTCACAACTGACAGTCCGCACAGATACGCAGTATTTT. Translation: CASSQLTVRTDTQYF.

The CDR3 bases are TGTGCCAGCAGTTTATTCGCCTCGAGAGAGACCCAGTACTTC. The encoded protein is CASSLFASRETQYF. The chain has TRBV28 and TRBJ2-5; D unclear. V was shortened by 1 base and J by 4 bases, with 10 bases between the two germline ends. CDR1 and CDR2 from the germline V gene are MDHEN and SYDVKM. The CDR3 sequence is 14 residues long.

The V call is TRBV13, the J call TRBJ2-1; TRBD1 might be the D (5 bases). The V gene's germline CDR1 is PRHDT and CDR2 FYEKMQ (reference sequence). The V and J ends lost 2 bases and 5 bases respectively, with 13 bases between them. This CDR3 comprises 15 residues. The CDR3 loop is CASSLPWGGNNEQFF. CDR3 DNA sequence: TGTGCCAGCAGCTTACCCTGGGGCGGAAACAATGAGCAGTTCTTC.

This clone appeared once. The rearrangement links TRBV6-5 to TRBJ2-3; 7 nucleotides line up with TRBD1. Germline V gives CDR1 MNHEY, CDR2 SVGAGI. The CDR3 extends over 14 amino acids. With 2 bases clipped from V and 1 base from J, the junction kept 0 bases outside the gene matches. The DNA for the CDR3 is TGTGCCAGCAGTTACAGGGGGCGCACAGATACGCAGTATTTT. This sequence encodes CASSYRGRTDTQYF.

The CDR3 is CASSTRGGKETQYF. The DNA of the CDR3 is TGTGCCAGCAGCACCCGGGGTGGTAAAGAGACCCAGTACTTC. The V and J genes are TRBV9 and TRBJ2-5; a possible D gene is TRBD2 (5 bases). This CDR3 has 14 amino acids. CDR1 and CDR2 (germline): SGDLS, YYNGEE. V was cut by 4 bases and J by 3 bases, with 13 bases left in between.

This chain links TRBV7-8 with TRBJ2-6; tentatively, D is TRBD1 (5 bases). V lost 5 bases to trimming and J lost 2 bases, with 16 bases between them. The length of the CDR3 is 17 residues. CDR1 is SGHVS and CDR2 is FQNEAQ in the germline V gene. CDR3 sequence: CASSHGRVRAGANVLTF. Here the CDR3 DNA reads TGTGCCAGCAGCCACGGTCGAGTCAGGGCTGGGGCCAACGTCCTGACTTTC.

The rearrangement uses TRBV7-8 and TRBJ1-5, with D possibly being TRBD1 (6 bases). The germline gives CDR1 SGHVS, CDR2 FQNEAQ. Between the trimmed V and J ends, which lost 5 bases and 1 base, there was a span of 6 bases. This CDR3 comprises 13 residues. This CDR3 is CASSGGSNQPQHF. The DNA of the CDR3 is TGTGCCAGCAGCGGGGGCAGCAATCAGCCCCAGCATTTT.

CDR3 in amino acids: CASSVPTGGSYGYTF. The CDR3 DNA follows: TGTGCCAGCAGTGTCCCGACAGGGGGCAGCTATGGCTACACCTTC. The J gene is TRBJ1-2, the V gene TRBV6-1; 10 bases align to TRBD1. The V gene's germline CDR1 is MNHNS and CDR2 SASEGT. The V gene end was trimmed by 4 bases and the J gene end by 4 bases; junction bases not matched to a gene: 6. The CDR3 is made up of 15 amino acids.

This chain joins TRBV5-1 and TRBJ1-1; 7 bases match TRBD1. Germline values: CDR1 SGHRS, CDR2 YFSETQ. Losses at the gene ends were 8 bases for V and 3 bases for J; bases not matched to a gene: 10. This CDR3 contains 14 residues. In DNA form, the CDR3 reads TGCGCCAGTTCCCTTAAGGGGGCTGACACTGAAGCTTTCTTT. Amino acids: CASSLKGADTEAFF.

V and J are TRBV19 and TRBJ1-2, with a tentative D call TRBD1 (6 bases). The germline V gene has CDR1 LNHDA and CDR2 SQIVND (reference sequence). Trimming left V 2 bases short and J 4 bases short, with 8 bases between. The CDR3 sequence is 13 residues long. The CDR3 sequence is CASSIQGTYGYTF. The CDR3 DNA reads TGTGCCAGTAGTATACAGGGGACCTATGGCTACACCTTC.

The chain recombines TRBV5-1 with TRBJ2-1; the match to TRBD2 covers 9 bases. The CDR3 length is 24 residues. Germline loops: CDR1 SGHRS, CDR2 YFSETQ. Trimming at V came to 2 bases and at J to 0 bases, leaving 27 bases not matched to a gene. The CDR3, as DNA: TGCGCCAGCAGCTTCTCATCAGGGGACGGACTAGCGAACACCCCCCCCAGCTCCTACAATGAGCAGTTCTTC. This encodes CASSFSSGDGLANTPPSSYNEQFF.

The chain joins TRBV5-1 to TRBJ1-2; tentative D call: TRBD1 (5 bases). Per the germline V gene, CDR1 is SGHRS and CDR2 is YFSETQ. V was cut by 4 bases and J by 8 bases, with 9 bases left in between. The CDR3 has 11 residues. The CDR3: CASSGATGYTF. The CDR3 DNA sequence: TGCGCCAGCAGCGGGGCGACGGGCTACACCTTC.

This CDR3 is CASSYLKNTEAFF. As DNA, the CDR3 is TGTGCCAGCAGCTATTTAAAGAACACTGAAGCTTTCTTT. The J gene is TRBJ1-1, the V gene TRBV27; D call uncertain. The germline V gene has CDR1 MNHEY and CDR2 SMNVEV (reference sequence). This CDR3 spans 13 amino acids. Trimming removed 6 bases at V and 1 base at J, with 9 bases between.

This chain links TRBV7-9 with TRBJ1-2, with TRBD1 matching 12 bases. J gave up 4 bases and V 5 bases, and 5 bases lay outside the gene matches. CDR3 length: 15 residues. Germline CDR1 is SEHNR and CDR2 is FQNEAQ (reference sequence). CDR3 amino acids: CASSIGDRGLYGYTF. The CDR3 nucleotides are TGTGCCAGCAGCATTGGGGACAGGGGGCTCTATGGCTACACCTTC.

The chain links TRBV6-6 to TRBJ1-1; 9 bases align to TRBD1. J gave up 4 bases and V 4 bases, and 10 bases lay outside the gene matches. Germline V CDR1 and CDR2: MNHNY, SVGAGI (reference sequence). The CDR3 covers 16 residues. The CDR3 spells CASSSLGQGRITEAFF. The CDR3 DNA reads as TGTGCCAGCAGTTCCCTCGGACAGGGGAGGATCACTGAAGCTTTCTTT.

V is TRBV2 and J is TRBJ2-5; 12 bases are a match to TRBD2. Per germline, CDR1 SNHLY and CDR2 FYNNEI. CDR3 size: 14 residues. V was clipped by 4 bases and J by 5 bases; unmatched bases: 2. CDR3 in amino acids: CASSGGLAGETQYF. The DNA of the CDR3 is TGTGCCAGCAGTGGTGGACTAGCGGGGGAGACCCAGTACTTC.

This clone was picked up one time. The chain joins TRBV19 to TRBJ1-2; TRBD1 aligns across 8 bases. CDR1 is LNHDA, CDR2 SQIVND, per germline (reference sequence). This CDR3 is built from 15 residues. V dropped 7 bases and J dropped 0; count of bases not matched to a gene: 7. CDR3: CASILTGASNYGYTF. The CDR3 nucleotides read TGTGCCAGTATCCTGACAGGGGCCTCTAACTATGGCTACACCTTC.

The chain links TRBV27 to TRBJ2-1; TRBD2 aligns across 11 bases. The J segment lost 10 bases and the V segment lost 8 bases, leaving 10 bases of the junction unmatched. This CDR3 has 14 residues. From germline, CDR1 is MNHEY and CDR2 SMNVEV (reference sequence). The CDR3 DNA follows: TGTGCCAGCCATATAGCGGGAGGGCTTAGAGAGCAGTTCTTC. This sequence encodes CASHIAGGLREQFF.

V usage is TRBV20-1 and J usage is TRBJ1-3; D call uncertain. The germline CDR1 and CDR2 sequences are DFQATT and SNEGSKA (reference sequence). The V gene lost 3 bases and the J gene lost 3 bases, with 3 bases spanning the gap. The CDR3 covers 11 residues. CDR3 nucleotides: TGCAGTGCTAGCGGTGGAAACACCATATATTTT. Protein sequence: CSASGGNTIYF.

The rearrangement uses TRBV27 and TRBJ1-6; 8 nucleotides match TRBD1. J gave up 8 bases and V 2 bases, and 11 bases lay outside the gene matches. Germline V gene lookup returns CDR1 MNHEY and CDR2 SMNVEV (reference sequence). The CDR3 has 17 amino acids. CDR3 bases: TGTGCCAGCAGTTTAGCGCACAGGGGGAGTAGGGATTCACCCCTCCACTTT. Protein sequence: CASSLAHRGSRDSPLHF.

The chain carries TRBV2 and TRBJ2-3, with 9 bases that match TRBD2. The germline V gene encodes CDR1 SNHLY and CDR2 FYNNEI. J gave up 2 bases and V 4 bases, and 4 bases lay outside the gene matches. This CDR3 spans 15 amino acids. DNA for the CDR3: TGTGCCAGCAGTGCGTCTAGCGGGAACACAGATACGCAGTATTTT. Translated, it gives CASSASSGNTDTQYF. Looking up the rest from reference TRBV2 and TRBJ2-3 gives the full variable domain: EPEVTQTPSHQVTQMGQEVILRCVPISNHLYFYWYRQILGQKVEFLVSFYNNEISEKSEIFDDQFSVERPDGSNFTLKIRSTKLEDSAMYFCASSASSGNTDTQYFGPGTRLTVL.

The chain has TRBV9 and TRBJ2-4; TRBD1 matches 8 bases. Germline CDR1 is SGDLS and CDR2 is YYNGEE. The trim removed 0 bases at V and 7 bases at J, leaving 3 bases unmatched. The CDR3 is made up of 14 amino acids. In nucleotides, the CDR3 is TGTGCCAGCAGCGTAGGTGCAGGGGGCAACATTCAGTACTTC. Its protein product is CASSVGAGGNIQYF.